The 20 T cell receptor beta chains below were found in one sample sequenced in a study of preoperative IRX-2 immunotherapy in early breast cancer. The treatment was: preoperative locoregional IRX-2 cytokine immunotherapy. Profiled with immunoSEQ multiplex PCR; TCRdb holds only in-frame clones, not every one. Of tens of thousands of clones in the sample, 85% to 90% are singletons; the top ten hold 9.8%. The biological material was taken from a patient treated with IRX-2 immunotherapy. The receptors were sampled from a human donor with breast cancer.

The gene calls are TRBV2 and TRBJ2-1, with a possible D match to TRBD2 (5 bases). V was shortened by 4 bases and J by 8 bases, with 18 bases between the two germline ends. Germline V CDR1 and CDR2: SNHLY, FYNNEI. The CDR3 extends over 15 amino acids. CDR3: CASSADSRTGYEQFF. In DNA, the CDR3 is TGTGCCAGCAGTGCGGACTCCCGGACTGGATATGAGCAGTTCTTC.

As concerns this clone: The junction differs from germline at one of its ends, possibly a read error. The gene calls are TRBV7-9 and TRBJ2-3; the match to TRBD1 covers 8 bases. CDR3 length equals 13 residues. Germline CDR1 and CDR2: SEHNR and FQNEAQ (reference sequence). The CDR3 protein is CASTLQGADTQYF. DNA of the CDR3: TGTGCCAGCACCTTACAGGGGGCAGATACGCAGTATTTT.

The rearrangement links TRBV6-5 to TRBJ1-5; 9 nucleotides agree with TRBD1. Looked up from germline, CDR1 is MNHEY and CDR2 is SVGAGI. The ends lost 6 bases at V and 5 bases at J; junction bases unmatched: 8. This CDR3 is 15 amino acids long. This chain's CDR3 is CASRRDRETYQPQHF. The CDR3 DNA reads as TGTGCCAGCAGACGGGACAGGGAGACATATCAGCCCCAGCATTTT.

This clone has only one observation. J is TRBJ2-1 and V is TRBV28; the match to TRBD2 covers 9 bases. With 7 bases clipped from V and 4 bases from J, the junction kept 8 bases outside the gene matches. Germline V CDR1 and CDR2: MDHEN, SYDVKM. The CDR3 is made up of 15 amino acids. CDR3 coding DNA: TGTGCCAGCATCATAGCGGGAGCGTCGTACAATGAGCAGTTCTTC. Translating gives CASIIAGASYNEQFF.

This chain links TRBV5-4 with TRBJ2-1; 10 bases agree with TRBD2. The V and J ends lost 0 bases and 4 bases, in that order; junction bases with no gene match: 1. This CDR3 is 15 amino acids long. CDR1 SGHNT and CDR2 YYREEE come from the germline V gene (reference sequence). CDR3 sequence (DNA): TGTGCCAGCAGCTTGGGGACTAGCGGATACAATGAGCAGTTCTTC. It codes for CASSLGTSGYNEQFF.

The CDR3 sequence: CASRYTRADTQYF. The CDR3, as DNA: TGTGCCAGCAGGTATACGAGGGCAGATACGCAGTATTTT. The chain recombines TRBV6-5 with TRBJ2-3, with D tentatively TRBD2 (5 bases). V was trimmed by 6 bases and J by 4 bases, leaving 11 bases between them. The CDR3 runs 13 residues. CDR1 is MNHEY, CDR2 SVGAGI, per germline.

CDR3 protein: CASSQASGGLYNEQFF. The CDR3 DNA is TGCGCCAGCAGCCAGGCCAGCGGGGGCCTGTACAATGAGCAGTTCTTC. The rearrangement uses TRBV4-3 and TRBJ2-1; 8 bases are shared with TRBD2. J lost 4 bases, V lost 3 bases, and 8 bases had no gene match. CDR1 and CDR2 from the germline V gene are LGHNA and YSLEER. The CDR3 has 16 residues.

The chain has TRBV6-6 and TRBJ2-3; D is unclear. The CDR3 is 15 amino acids. Deletions cut 2 bases from V and 1 base from J, with 10 bases between. Germline CDR1 reads MNHNY; CDR2 reads SVGAGI (reference sequence). The CDR3 coding sequence is TGTGCCAGCAGTTACGCCCAACTGGGCACAGATACGCAGTATTTT. Protein: CASSYAQLGTDTQYF.

In this sample, this clone turned up a few times. The rearrangement joins TRBV7-8 to TRBJ2-7, with 7 bases lining up with TRBD1. V shed 4 bases, J shed 2 bases, and the junction held 5 bases outside the gene matches. In germline, CDR1 is SGHVS, CDR2 FQNEAQ. The CDR3 loop spans 14 amino acids. CDR3 coding DNA: TGTGCCAGCAGCTCACAGGGGAGAACCTACGAGCAGTACTTC. It encodes CASSSQGRTYEQYF. The entire variable domain, with the rest obtained from reference TRBV7-8 and TRBJ2-7, is as follows: GAGVSQSPRYKVAKRGQDVALRCDPISGHVSLFWYQQALGQGPEFLTYFQNEAQLDKSGLPSDRFFAERPEGSVSTLKIQRTQQEDSAVYLCASSSQGRTYEQYFGPGTRLTVT.

This clone was detected only a few times. The J gene is TRBJ2-6, the V gene TRBV30, with unresolved D. Germline V lookup: CDR1 GTSNPN, CDR2 SVGIG (reference sequence). The CDR3 is 11 amino acids. V shed 1 base and J shed 12 bases, with 7 bases lying between them. The DNA for the CDR3 is TGTGCCTGGAGTGGGTCTGGCGTCCTGACTTTC. This gives the protein CAWSGSGVLTF.

This chain uses TRBV6-4 with TRBJ2-4; 16 positions agree with TRBD2. The CDR3 totals 16 residues. Germline trimming cut 2 bases from V and 6 bases from J; bases unmatched to any gene: 1. Germline lookup yields CDR1 MRHNA and CDR2 SNTAGT. As DNA, the CDR3 is TGTGCCAGCAGTGACGGGACTAGCGGGAGGGGAAACATTCAGTACTTC. Its translation: CASSDGTSGRGNIQYF.

This clone occurred once. This chain links TRBV5-1 with TRBJ1-4; tentatively, D is TRBD1 (6 bases). This CDR3 region has 14 residues. Germline V gene sequence: CDR1 SGHRS, CDR2 YFSETQ. V lost 2 bases to trimming and J lost 8 bases, with 13 bases between them. This CDR3 reads CASSFQGGFEKLFF. Written as DNA, the CDR3 is TGCGCCAGCAGCTTCCAAGGGGGATTCGAAAAACTGTTTTTT.

CDR3 nucleotide sequence: TGTGCCATCACGACAGGGGAAACCGGGGAGCTGTTTTTT. Translating it yields CAITTGETGELFF. The chain couples TRBV10-3 to TRBJ2-2, with 8 positions matching TRBD1. The V gene end was trimmed by 7 bases and the J gene end by 5 bases; junction bases not matched to a gene: 3. Germline V lookup: CDR1 ENHRY, CDR2 SYGVKD. This CDR3 has 13 residues.

The chain recombines TRBV6-5 with TRBJ1-5, with D uncertain. The CDR3 extends over 15 amino acids. Trimming took off 2 bases at V and 0 bases at J, with 8 bases between the two ends. CDR1 and CDR2 from the germline V gene are MNHEY and SVGAGI. CDR3 sequence reads: CASSYSGDSNQPQHF. The CDR3 coding sequence is TGTGCCAGCAGTTACAGCGGGGATAGCAATCAGCCCCAGCATTTT.

The genes are TRBV7-2 and TRBJ2-1, with 9 positions matching TRBD1. Germline V gene sequence: CDR1 SGHTA, CDR2 FQGNSA. With 6 bases clipped from V and 7 bases from J, the junction kept 7 bases outside the gene matches. The CDR3 is made up of 14 amino acids. As DNA, the CDR3 is TGTGCCAGCAGTTGGGGACAGGGAGGAAATGAGCAGTTCTTC. Amino acids: CASSWGQGGNEQFF.

Remarks on this clone: In the same sample, other DNA sequences code for this CDR3. The gene calls are TRBV27 and TRBJ1-3; D is possibly TRBD1 (5 bases). Germline V gene sequence: CDR1 MNHEY, CDR2 SMNVEV (reference sequence). This CDR3 comprises 14 residues. Between the trimmed V and J ends, which lost 3 bases and 4 bases, there was a span of 10 bases. CDR3 amino acids: CASSFSGPGNTIYF. The DNA of the CDR3 is TGTGCCAGCAGTTTTTCAGGGCCCGGAAACACCATATATTTT.

The V gene is TRBV6-5, the J gene TRBJ1-1, with D uncertain. The CDR3 has 13 amino acids. V was clipped by 4 bases and J by 5 bases, with 11 bases between them. Germline V gene data show CDR1 as MNHEY and CDR2 as SVGAGI. The CDR3 DNA reads TGTGCCAGCAGTTCGATCACCGGGACTGAAGCTTTCTTT. Residues: CASSSITGTEAFF.

This clone showed up just once. Written as DNA, the CDR3 is TGTGCCAGCAGTCGGGACAGCTCTACCGCCTACGAGCAGTACTTC. Translating gives CASSRDSSTAYEQYF. This chain links TRBV2 with TRBJ2-7, with 7 bases fitting TRBD1. The CDR3 is made up of 15 amino acids. CDR1 and CDR2 from the germline V gene are SNHLY and FYNNEI. V was clipped by 5 bases and J by 2 bases; unmatched bases: 9.

The chain carries TRBV6-5 and TRBJ2-5; TRBD2 might be the D (7 bases). In germline, CDR1 is MNHEY, CDR2 SVGAGI. The CDR3 is 12 amino acids. Trimming cost V 8 bases and J 4 bases, with 11 bases left between them. The CDR3 region has the DNA TGTGCCAGCGGGGGGGCGGGAGAGACCCAGTACTTC. This codes for CASGGAGETQYF.

This chain joins TRBV5-4 and TRBJ2-5; 11 bases map to TRBD1. The closer fit of TRBJ2-7 to the DNA end suggests the J call may be wrong. The CDR3 is made up of 15 amino acids. CDR1 is SGHNT, CDR2 YYREEE, per germline (reference sequence). CDR3: CASTLFGTGGYEQYF. The CDR3 DNA reads as TGTGCCAGCACCCTATTCGGGACAGGGGGATACGAGCAGTACTTC.